The sequence of this T cell receptor beta chain was determined in a study of Ad26.COV2.S vaccination and SARS-CoV-2 variants. The germline CDR1 and CDR2 sequences are ENHRY and SYGVKD. V shed 8 bases, J shed 2 bases, and the junction held 12 bases outside the gene matches. The CDR3 loop spans 15 amino acids. TCRdb keeps only in-frame clones here, not all; method: immunoSEQ multiplex PCR. The table has 300,000 to 350,000 clones, 75% to 90% seen once. The sample's treatment: 15 to 20 received Ad26.COV2.S at low or high dose, single or two shots; 5 received placebo; per-sample allocation not given. It was on day 63 after the first vaccine or placebo injection that samples were taken.

This receptor was identified in a person between 18 and 60 years old who received the Ad26.COV2.S COVID-19 vaccine or a placebo. Sample: peripheral blood, taken in a trial of Ad26.COV2.S vaccine versus placebo. The gene calls are TRBV10-3 and TRBJ2-7; the match to TRBD1 covers 7 bases. Here the CDR3 DNA reads TGTGCCATCCGACCCCAAGGGACAGCTACCTACGAGCAGTACTTC. This sequence encodes CAIRPQGTATYEQYF.